This entry lists 26 T cell receptor beta chains sequenced from one sample in a study of blood T cell repertoires in COVID-19. Sequencing was performed with immunoSEQ multiplex PCR; in TCRdb, only in-frame clones are kept and a portion is missing. This table has some 85,000 clones, nearly 80% appearing once. Sequences were obtained from peripheral blood. These receptors came from a man in his 70s with COVID-19, enrolled during active disease.

The chain joins TRBV7-6 to TRBJ1-3; no clear D. The CDR3 length is 15 residues. The V gene's germline CDR1 is SGHVS and CDR2 FNYEAQ. V lost 1 base and J lost 0, with 7 bases in between. The chain's CDR3 is CASSLDTNSGNTIYF. In DNA, the CDR3 is TGTGCCAGCAGCTTAGATACAAACTCTGGAAACACCATATATTTT. The full variable domain, rest sourced from reference TRBV7-6 and TRBJ1-3, is GAGVSQSPRYKVTKRGQDVALRCDPISGHVSLYWYRQALGQGPEFLTYFNYEAQQDKSGLPNDRFSAERPEGSISTLTIQRTEQRDSAMYRCASSLDTNSGNTIYFGEGSWLTVV.

The V gene is TRBV29-1, the J gene TRBJ1-1; 8 bases fit TRBD1. The V segment lost 4 bases and the J segment 1 base; nucleotides outside the gene matches: 11. This CDR3 has 16 amino acids. Germline CDR1 is SQVTM and CDR2 is ANQGSEA. CDR3 sequence: CSVGRDRLNANTEAFF. As DNA, the CDR3 is TGCAGCGTTGGCCGGGACAGGCTAAATGCGAACACTGAAGCTTTCTTT.

This chain joins TRBV4-3 and TRBJ2-1; 8 bases agree with TRBD1. The CDR3 has 16 amino acids. Germline CDR1 LGHNA, CDR2 YSLEER. V was pared by 1 base and J by 6 bases, with 8 bases of the junction left unmatched. CDR3 sequence reads: CASSQVYGQGSNEQFF. The CDR3 coding sequence is TGCGCCAGCAGCCAAGTTTACGGACAGGGATCCAATGAGCAGTTCTTC.

The chain combines TRBV19 with TRBJ1-5; D gene unclear. Trimming pared 3 bases from V and 1 base from J, leaving 10 bases between. The CDR3 is 15 residues long. Germline V gene sequence: CDR1 LNHDA, CDR2 SQIVND (reference sequence). The CDR3 DNA reads TGTGCCAGTAGTATTTCGGGTGGAAGCAATCAGCCCCAGCATTTT. This sequence encodes CASSISGGSNQPQHF.

The chain combines TRBV7-6 with TRBJ2-3, with D perhaps matching TRBD2 (6 bases). The V gene's germline CDR1 is SGHVS and CDR2 FNYEAQ. V lost 5 bases, J lost 0 bases, and 12 bases lay in between. This CDR3 has 15 residues. CDR3 coding DNA: TGTGCCAGCAGCCCAAAAAGCGGGAGCACAGATACGCAGTATTTT. This codes for CASSPKSGSTDTQYF.

This clone was seen only once. The rearrangement joins TRBV9 to TRBJ2-7; 10 nucleotides match TRBD1. CDR3 length equals 15 residues. Germline loops: CDR1 SGDLS, CDR2 YYNGEE. V gave up 3 bases and J gave up 8 bases; unmatched junction bases: 11. For the CDR3, the DNA is TGTGCCAGCAGCGCGGGAGGGACAGGGGCCCTCCAGCAGTACTTC. It codes for CASSAGGTGALQQYF. Combining the CDR3 with reference TRBV9 and TRBJ2-7 gives the whole variable domain DSGVTQTPKHLITATGQRVTLRCSPRSGDLSVYWYQQSLDQGLQFLIQYYNGEERAKGNILERFSAQQFPDLHSELNLSSLELGDSALYFCASSAGGTGALQQYFGPGTRLTVT.

The chain couples TRBV30 to TRBJ2-2; D might be TRBD1 (6 bases). V was clipped by 1 base and J by 6 bases, with 9 bases between them. This CDR3 is built from 13 residues. CDR1 and CDR2 from the germline V gene are GTSNPN and SVGIG (reference sequence). The CDR3 loop reads CAWSGGPPGELFF. The CDR3 bases are TGTGCCTGGAGTGGGGGGCCCCCCGGGGAGCTGTTTTTT.

The rearrangement uses TRBV29-1 and TRBJ1-1; 7 positions agree with TRBD1. CDR1 SQVTM and CDR2 ANQGSEA come from the germline V gene. Trimming took 7 bases from V and 1 from J; bases not matched to a gene: 6. The CDR3 covers 13 residues. The CDR3 reads CSARTGSNTEAFF. CDR3 DNA: TGCAGCGCCAGGACAGGATCGAACACTGAAGCTTTCTTT.

V gene TRBV7-9 combines with J gene TRBJ1-2; 11 bases are shared with TRBD1. Germline CDR1 and CDR2: SEHNR and FQNEAQ (reference sequence). The trim removed 5 bases at V and 7 bases at J, leaving 6 bases unmatched. This CDR3 spans 14 amino acids. The CDR3 DNA sequence: TGTGCCAGCAGCCCAGCCGGGACAGGGGGTGGCTACACCTTC. The encoded protein is CASSPAGTGGGYTF.

The table lists this clone with a few counts. The gene calls are TRBV4-2 and TRBJ2-1, with D maybe TRBD2 (5 bases). Trimming shortened V by 3 bases and J by 0 bases, and 15 bases separated the two germline ends. The germline V gene has CDR1 LGHNA and CDR2 YNFKEQ. The CDR3 runs 17 residues. CDR3 in DNA: TGTGCCAGCAGCCAGGGCTATCGGGAAACCTCCTACAATGAGCAGTTCTTC. It specifies CASSQGYRETSYNEQFF.

The J gene is TRBJ1-4, the V gene TRBV18; D is perhaps TRBD1 (5 bases). V lost 4 bases to trimming and J lost 2 bases, with 5 bases between them. The CDR3 covers 13 residues. The germline gives CDR1 KGHSH, CDR2 LQKENI. The CDR3 here is CASSQGTNEKLFF. The CDR3 coding sequence is TGTGCCAGCTCACAGGGGACTAATGAAAAACTGTTTTTT. The entire variable domain, with the rest obtained from reference TRBV18 and TRBJ1-4, is as follows: NAGVMQNPRHLVRRRGQEARLRCSPMKGHSHVYWYRQLPEEGLKFMVYLQKENIIDESGMPKERFSAEFPKEGPSILRIQQVVRGDSAAYFCASSQGTNEKLFFGSGTQLSVL.

The chain uses TRBV4-1 and TRBJ2-3, with D perhaps matching TRBD2 (7 bases). This CDR3 is 16 amino acids long. Germline CDR1 is MGHRA and CDR2 is YSYEKL. Trimming cost V 7 bases and J 6 bases, with 23 bases left between them. The CDR3 here is CASIPLRGAPKDTQYF. The CDR3 DNA sequence: TGCGCCAGCATCCCGCTTCGGGGGGCCCCCAAGGATACGCAGTATTTT.

V and J are TRBV29-1 and TRBJ2-5; 8 bases line up with TRBD2. The CDR3 spans 15 residues. Per the germline V gene, CDR1 is SQVTM and CDR2 is ANQGSEA. The junction had 8 bases not matched to a gene; V was cut back by 4 bases and J by 1 base. The CDR3 spells CSVAVGTSGQETQYF. The CDR3 DNA reads TGCAGCGTTGCAGTTGGAACTAGCGGCCAAGAGACCCAGTACTTC. The full variable domain, with the rest looked up from reference TRBV29-1 and TRBJ2-5, is SAVISQKPSRDICQRGTSLTIQCQVDSQVTMMFWYRQQPGQSLTLIATANQGSEATYESGFVIDKFPISRPNLTFSTLTVSNMSPEDSSIYLCSVAVGTSGQETQYFGPGTRLLVL.

The chain uses TRBV18 and TRBJ2-3; a weak D match, TRBD2 (5 bases). Germline V gene data show CDR1 as KGHSH and CDR2 as LQKENI. There are 16 residues in the CDR3. The ends were cut back, 0 bases at V and 1 base at J, with 11 bases in the middle. CDR3 sequence (DNA): TGTGCCAGCTCACCACCTGAGGGTCTGGGCACAGATACGCAGTATTTT. Translation gives CASSPPEGLGTDTQYF.

The chain joins TRBV7-2 to TRBJ2-3, with a weak D call TRBD1 (6 bases). Deletions cut 0 bases from V and 1 base from J, with 11 bases between. The germline gives CDR1 SGHTA, CDR2 FQGNSA. The CDR3 sequence is 16 residues long. CDR3 in amino acids: CASSLAMGAGTDTQYF. Written as DNA, the CDR3 is TGTGCCAGCAGCTTAGCGATGGGGGCCGGCACAGATACGCAGTATTTT.

V and J are TRBV12-3 or TRBV12-4 and TRBJ2-1; tentatively, D is TRBD1 (5 bases). This CDR3 has 12 residues. Trimming cost V 6 bases and J 9 bases, with 12 bases left between them. CDR3 bases: TGTGCCAGCAGCCCCCGGACAAGTGAGCAGTTCTTC. This encodes CASSPRTSEQFF.

The sample holds one count of this clone. The rearrangement joins TRBV7-6 to TRBJ2-2; a weak D match, TRBD1 (6 bases). CDR3 size: 16 residues. V was trimmed by 6 bases and J by 1 base, leaving 15 bases between them. Germline V gene data show CDR1 as SGHVS and CDR2 as FNYEAQ. This chain's CDR3 is CASRSTGSGNTGELFF. As DNA, the CDR3 is TGTGCCAGCAGGTCGACAGGAAGTGGGAACACCGGGGAGCTGTTTTTT. Complete variable domain (other parts from reference TRBV7-6 and TRBJ2-2): GAGVSQSPRYKVTKRGQDVALRCDPISGHVSLYWYRQALGQGPEFLTYFNYEAQQDKSGLPNDRFSAERPEGSISTLTIQRTEQRDSAMYRCASRSTGSGNTGELFFGEGSRLTVL.

This chain connects TRBV5-4 to TRBJ2-3; the D gene is possibly TRBD1 (5 bases). The CDR3 extends over 15 amino acids. Germline values: CDR1 SGHNT, CDR2 YYREEE (reference sequence). Trimming took 5 bases from V and 6 from J, leaving 19 bases between them. CDR3 sequence: CASSFFGRAGDTQYF. DNA of the CDR3: TGTGCCAGCAGTTTCTTTGGCAGGGCTGGGGATACGCAGTATTTT.

J is TRBJ2-7 and V is TRBV4-3; 11 bases line up with TRBD1. The junction had 16 bases not matched to a gene; V was cut back by 3 bases and J by 3 bases. There are 19 residues in the CDR3. Per germline, CDR1 LGHNA and CDR2 YSLEER. CDR3 DNA sequence: TGCGCCAGCAGCCAGGGAACTAGGACAGGGGGCGGCGGGAGCTACGAGCAGTACTTC. Encoded protein: CASSQGTRTGGGGSYEQYF.

The chain carries TRBV12-3 or TRBV12-4 and TRBJ1-2; tentatively, D is TRBD1 (5 bases). The V end lost 5 bases, the J end lost 4 bases, and 11 bases lay between the germline ends. The length of the CDR3 is 13 residues. This chain's CDR3 is CASSPGRGYGYTF. In DNA form, the CDR3 reads TGTGCCAGCAGTCCGGGGCGGGGCTATGGCTACACCTTC.

This chain joins TRBV5-5 and TRBJ1-1, with D maybe TRBD1 (6 bases). CDR1 is SGHKS, CDR2 YYEKEE, per germline (reference sequence). The V end lost 4 bases, the J end lost 0 bases, and 13 bases lay between the germline ends. The length of the CDR3 is 15 residues. The CDR3 spells CASSISGTMNTEAFF. For the CDR3, the DNA is TGTGCCAGCAGCATCTCCGGGACAATGAACACTGAAGCTTTCTTT.

The chain employs TRBV14 and TRBJ2-7; weak D call: TRBD1 (6 bases). Between the trimmed V and J ends, which lost 3 bases and 7 bases, there was a span of 19 bases. There are 15 residues in the CDR3. Per the germline V gene, CDR1 is SGHDN and CDR2 is FVKESK. For the CDR3, the DNA is TGTGCCAGCAGCCAGCTGAGGACAGCCCATGGTGAGCAGTACTTC. This codes for CASSQLRTAHGEQYF.

The chain employs TRBV18 and TRBJ1-3, with unresolved D. Trimming cost V 2 bases and J 0 bases, with 11 bases left between them. The CDR3 extends over 16 amino acids. The germline V gene encodes CDR1 KGHSH and CDR2 LQKENI. Here the CDR3 DNA reads TGTGCCAGCTCACCAAGTGCACAGATCTCTGGAAACACCATATATTTT. The encoded protein is CASSPSAQISGNTIYF.

This chain connects TRBV5-1 to TRBJ2-3, with TRBD2 identical over 8 bases. The CDR3 runs to 16 residues. CDR1 and CDR2 from the germline V gene are SGHRS and YFSETQ. V shed 0 bases and J 1 base; nucleotides not matched to a gene: 4. In DNA form, the CDR3 reads TGCGCCAGCAGCTTGGATCTCGGGAGGGGCACAGATACGCAGTATTTT. This translates into CASSLDLGRGTDTQYF.

This clone was observed once. This chain links TRBV10-3 with TRBJ1-5; D not certain. CDR3 length: 15 residues. Trimming took 4 bases from V and 7 from J, leaving 17 bases between them. Germline V gives CDR1 ENHRY, CDR2 SYGVKD. CDR3 bases: TGTGCCATCAGTGGGGAGAATCTTAGGCGGCAGCCCCAGCATTTT. Translating gives CAISGENLRRQPQHF.

The chain has TRBV18 and TRBJ2-1; D is unclear. The CDR3 consists of 15 residues. CDR1 KGHSH and CDR2 LQKENI come from the germline V gene. Trimming shortened V by 5 bases and J by 0 bases, and 11 bases separated the two germline ends. The CDR3 coding sequence is TGTGCCAGCTCAAGACTCCCGAGCTCCTACAATGAGCAGTTCTTC. Amino acid sequence: CASSRLPSSYNEQFF.